Listed below are T cell receptor beta chains from one sample, sequenced in a study of T cell changes during pregnancy in multiple sclerosis. Sequencing was performed with immunoSEQ multiplex PCR; in TCRdb, only in-frame clones are kept and a portion is missing. The table has approximately 32,000 clones, 89% seen once. The source material was CD8+ T cells from peripheral blood mononuclear cells, sampled in the second trimester of pregnancy. Receptors were obtained from a female donor with multiple sclerosis, enrolled in a pregnancy study. Each CDR3 is given with its conserved first and last residue. D genes are given only for firm matches. Clone size is shown for a subset of rows, as once, few, many or a class of expanded clone.

V gene	J gene	D gene	clone size	CDR3 protein	CDR3 DNA
TRBV6-7	TRBJ2-6	TRBD1	.	CASSFFRDSVSGANVLTF	TGTGCCAGCAGTTTCTTCCGGGACAGCGTTTCTGGGGCCAACGTCCTGACTTTC
TRBV19	TRBJ2-3	TRBD2	.	CASSLGTSGADTQYF	TGTGCCAGTAGTCTGGGGACTAGCGGCGCAGATACGCAGTATTTT
TRBV15	TRBJ1-5	.	.	CATSRALTENSNQPQHF	TGTGCCACCAGCAGAGCCTTAACAGAGAATAGCAATCAGCCCCAGCATTTT
TRBV23-1	TRBJ2-6	TRBD1	once	CASSQSAGQGGANVLTF	TGCGCCAGCAGTCAATCGGCGGGACAGGGGGGGGCCAACGTCCTGACTTTC
TRBV6-5	TRBJ2-2	.	.	CASSSPRVNTGELFF	TGTGCCAGCAGCTCCCCCAGGGTAAACACCGGGGAGCTGTTTTTT
TRBV7-9	TRBJ2-1	TRBD2	once	CASSPRGGQERGPYNEQFF	TGTGCCAGCAGCCCCCGGGGGGGTCAAGAAAGGGGCCCCTACAATGAGCAGTTCTTC
TRBV7-6	TRBJ2-7	TRBD2	.	CASSAAGGTYEQYF	TGTGCCAGCAGCGCAGCGGGAGGGACCTACGAGCAGTACTTC
TRBV6-1	TRBJ1-1	.	.	CASSERGSQSEAFF	TGTGCCAGCAGTGAACGTGGGAGTCAGTCTGAAGCTTTCTTT
TRBV2	TRBJ2-1	TRBD2	.	CASRSGRAYEQFF	TGTGCCAGCCGTAGCGGGAGGGCATATGAGCAGTTCTTC
TRBV6-6	TRBJ1-1	.	.	CASSLPYDTEAFF	TGTGCCAGCAGTCTACCCTATGACACTGAAGCTTTCTTT
TRBV5-5	TRBJ2-7	TRBD1	once	CASSSTTGTGTYEQYF	TGTGCCAGCAGCAGTACCACCGGGACAGGGACCTACGAGCAGTACTTC
TRBV9	TRBJ2-1	.	.	CASSVGGGLGDNEQFF	TGTGCCAGCAGCGTAGGGGGGGGGCTGGGAGACAATGAGCAGTTCTTC
TRBV9	TRBJ2-5	TRBD1	.	CASSYRTGGQETQYF	TGTGCCAGCAGCTATAGGACAGGGGGCCAAGAGACCCAGTACTTC
TRBV19	TRBJ2-1	.	.	CASSMGRINEQFF	TGTGCCAGTAGCATGGGGAGGATCAATGAGCAGTTCTTC
TRBV4-1	TRBJ2-7	.	.	CASSLRDTSYEQYF	TGCGCCAGCAGCCTCCGGGACACCTCCTACGAGCAGTACTTC
TRBV7-9	TRBJ2-1	TRBD2	.	CASSPAGGYNEQFF	TGTGCCAGCAGCCCAGCGGGAGGTTACAATGAGCAGTTCTTC
TRBV2	TRBJ2-5	.	.	CASSAGAEGQETQYF	TGTGCCAGCAGTGCTGGGGCGGAAGGCCAAGAGACCCAGTACTTC
TRBV27	TRBJ2-1	.	.	CASSLLGGNEQFF	TGTGCCAGCAGTTTATTAGGGGGCAATGAGCAGTTCTTC
TRBV27	TRBJ2-7	.	once	CASSLSGLAYEQYF	TGTGCCAGCAGTTTATCGGGTCTAGCCTACGAGCAGTACTTC
TRBV4-2	TRBJ1-2	TRBD1	.	CASLRQGKGYGYTF	TGTGCCAGTCTCCGACAGGGGAAAGGCTATGGCTACACCTTC
TRBV5-1	TRBJ1-1	.	.	CASSLPAGSSNTEAFF	TGCGCCAGCAGCTTGCCCGCTGGGAGCAGTAACACTGAAGCTTTCTTT
TRBV27	TRBJ2-1	.	.	CASSTGFIEQFF	TGTGCCAGCAGTACAGGCTTTATCGAGCAGTTCTTC
TRBV30	TRBJ2-7	.	.	CAWSVSVTYEQYF	TGTGCCTGGAGTGTGTCTGTTACCTACGAGCAGTACTTC
TRBV7-3	TRBJ1-2	.	.	CASSDQGNGYTF	TGTGCCAGCAGCGATCAGGGTAACGGCTACACCTTC
TRBV4-1	TRBJ2-4	TRBD2	once	CASSQTIRRRESDIQYF	TGCGCCAGCAGCCAAACAATCAGGAGGCGGGAGTCTGACATTCAGTACTTC
TRBV27	TRBJ2-3	TRBD2	.	CASSLVSSRLAGGGTQYF	TGTGCCAGCAGCCTCGTGTCATCTCGACTAGCGGGGGGCGGTACGCAGTATTTT
TRBV6-1	TRBJ2-2	TRBD2	.	CASSEGTSTGELFF	TGTGCCAGCAGTGAAGGGACTAGCACCGGGGAGCTGTTTTTT
TRBV19	TRBJ2-7	TRBD1	.	CASSGGARGPFYEQYF	TGTGCCAGTAGTGGAGGGGCCAGGGGGCCGTTCTACGAGCAGTACTTC
TRBV13	TRBJ2-5	TRBD2	.	CASSSSGGQYQETQYF	TGTGCCAGCAGCTCTAGCGGGGGGCAGTACCAAGAGACCCAGTACTTC
TRBV28	TRBJ2-5	.	.	CASSLGQQYF	TGTGCCAGCAGTTTAGGTCAGCAGTACTTC
TRBV15	TRBJ2-5	.	.	CATSRSPNRDIWAETQYF	TGTGCCACCAGCAGATCCCCAAACCGGGACATTTGGGCGGAGACCCAGTACTTC
TRBV4-1	TRBJ2-3	.	.	CASSQDLGTDTQYF	TGCGCCAGCAGCCAAGATCTTGGCACAGATACGCAGTATTTT
TRBV6-1	TRBJ1-4	TRBD1	.	CASSEYGTGGNRVFF	TGTGCCAGCAGTGAATACGGGACAGGGGGCAATAGGGTGTTTTTT
TRBV9	TRBJ2-3	TRBD1	.	CASSVSQGADTQYF	TGTGCCAGCAGCGTATCGCAGGGGGCAGATACGCAGTATTTT
TRBV2	TRBJ1-2	.	.	CASTQSGPNYGYTF	TGTGCCAGCACCCAATCAGGGCCCAACTATGGCTACACCTTC
TRBV6-5	TRBJ2-3	.	.	CASSLLEADTQYF	TGTGCCAGCAGTTTACTAGAGGCAGATACGCAGTATTTT
TRBV2	TRBJ2-7	TRBD1	.	CASSEAKGTGVPEQYF	TGTGCCAGCAGTGAAGCAAAAGGGACAGGGGTTCCCGAGCAGTACTTC
TRBV7-9	TRBJ2-3	.	.	CASSLGFTDTQYF	TGTGCCAGCAGCTTGGGCTTCACAGATACGCAGTATTTT
TRBV14	TRBJ1-1	TRBD1	few	CASSQEGRGREAFF	TGTGCCAGCAGCCAAGAAGGCAGGGGGCGAGAAGCTTTCTTT
TRBV7-6	TRBJ2-5	TRBD1	.	CASSSPGGAGETQYF	TGTGCCAGCAGCTCCCCAGGGGGCGCGGGAGAGACCCAGTACTTC
TRBV27	TRBJ2-7	TRBD2	.	CASSPTGLAVYEQYF	TGTGCCAGCAGTCCCACCGGACTAGCGGTCTACGAGCAGTACTTC
TRBV21-1	TRBJ2-4	.	.	CASASEVGQEIQNIQYF	TGTGCCAGCGCAAGTGAGGTGGGACAGGAGATCCAAAACATTCAGTACTTC
TRBV6-5	TRBJ1-1	TRBD1	.	CASSWGQGFTEAFF	TGTGCCAGCAGTTGGGGACAGGGGTTCACTGAAGCTTTCTTT
TRBV5-4	TRBJ2-7	TRBD2	.	CASSLGTSVYEQYF	TGTGCCAGCAGCTTGGGGACTAGCGTTTACGAGCAGTACTTC
TRBV27	TRBJ2-7	.	.	CASSLTSRRSNEQYF	TGTGCCAGCAGTCTCACTAGCCGCCGGAGTAACGAGCAGTACTTC
TRBV9	TRBJ1-1	TRBD1	once	CASSKDRGLGTEAFF	TGTGCCAGCAGCAAGGACAGGGGGCTTGGCACTGAAGCTTTCTTT
TRBV27	TRBJ1-4	TRBD1	.	CASSSLLTGGKGEKLFF	TGTGCCAGCAGTTCCCTCCTGACAGGGGGCAAGGGTGAAAAACTGTTTTTT
TRBV27	TRBJ2-7	TRBD2	.	CASAGRTGGVTTYEQYF	TGTGCCAGTGCAGGGCGTACCGGGGGGGTAACAACCTACGAGCAGTACTTC
TRBV9	TRBJ2-1	TRBD2	.	CASSPRVRTSGSENEQFF	TGTGCCAGCAGCCCGAGGGTGAGGACTAGCGGGAGTGAGAATGAGCAGTTCTTC
TRBV19	TRBJ1-2	.	.	CASSIVSDIDYGYTF	TGTGCCAGTAGTATAGTATCGGACATTGACTATGGCTACACCTTC
TRBV19	TRBJ1-1	TRBD1	.	CASSPPGQGAFTEAFF	TGTGCCAGTAGTCCACCGGGACAGGGGGCTTTCACTGAAGCTTTCTTT
TRBV7-9	TRBJ2-7	TRBD2	.	CASSLGGLAGYEQYF	TGTGCCAGCAGCTTAGGGGGACTAGCGGGATACGAGCAGTACTTC
TRBV19	TRBJ1-1	.	.	CATTHKLNTEAFF	TGTGCCACCACACATAAATTGAACACTGAAGCTTTCTTT